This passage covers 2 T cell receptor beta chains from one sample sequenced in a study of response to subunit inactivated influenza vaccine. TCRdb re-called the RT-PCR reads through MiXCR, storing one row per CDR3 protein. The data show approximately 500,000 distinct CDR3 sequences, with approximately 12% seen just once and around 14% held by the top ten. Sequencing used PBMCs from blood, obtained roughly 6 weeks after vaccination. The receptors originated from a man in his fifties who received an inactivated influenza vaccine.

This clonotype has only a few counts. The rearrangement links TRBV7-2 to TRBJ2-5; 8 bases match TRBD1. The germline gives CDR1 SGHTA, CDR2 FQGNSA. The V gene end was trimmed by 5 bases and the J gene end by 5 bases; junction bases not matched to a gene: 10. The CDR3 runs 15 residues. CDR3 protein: CASSPRQGLGETQYF. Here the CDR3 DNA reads TGTGCCAGCAGCCCGAGACAGGGGCTGGGGGAGACCCAGTACTTC.

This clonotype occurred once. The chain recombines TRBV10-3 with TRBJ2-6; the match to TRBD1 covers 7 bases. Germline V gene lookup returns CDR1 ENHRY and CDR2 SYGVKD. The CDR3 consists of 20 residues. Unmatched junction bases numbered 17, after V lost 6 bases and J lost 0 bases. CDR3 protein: CAISDDRASRFFSGANVLTF. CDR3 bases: TGTGCCATCAGCGATGACAGGGCTAGCCGATTTTTCTCTGGGGCCAACGTCCTGACTTTC.